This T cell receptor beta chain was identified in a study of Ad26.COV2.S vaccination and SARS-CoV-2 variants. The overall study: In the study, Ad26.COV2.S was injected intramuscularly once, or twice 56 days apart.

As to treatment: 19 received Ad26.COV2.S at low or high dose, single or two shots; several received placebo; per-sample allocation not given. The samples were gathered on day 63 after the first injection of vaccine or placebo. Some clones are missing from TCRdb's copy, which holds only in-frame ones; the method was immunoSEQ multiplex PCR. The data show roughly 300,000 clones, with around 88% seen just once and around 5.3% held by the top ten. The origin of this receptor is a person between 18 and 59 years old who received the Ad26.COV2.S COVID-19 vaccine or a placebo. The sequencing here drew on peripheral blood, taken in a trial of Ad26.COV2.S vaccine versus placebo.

The CDR3 reads CATSRDQEKLFF. The CDR3 nucleotides are TGTGCCACCAGCAGAGATCAGGAAAAACTGTTTTTT. The rearrangement joins TRBV15 to TRBJ1-4; D is undetermined. The CDR3 runs 12 residues. In germline, CDR1 is LNHNV, CDR2 YYDKDF (reference sequence). V lost 0 bases and J 8 bases, leaving 4 bases between the germline ends.